This T cell receptor (beta chain) was recovered during a study of blood T cell repertoires in COVID-19 (dated by TCRdb to the early 2020s). Notes on the research overall: Samples from collaborators originated in the United States, Italy and Spain and spanned both the acute and convalescent phases of COVID-19. The repertoires were made available in a free public database intended to serve as a resource for research on the immune response to SARS-CoV-2. Where HLA class I and class II types were available, the types were taken from metadata supplied by the sample provider, not from assay-based typing. The samples were drawn from the first 160 participants of the ongoing ImmuneRACE study and from 1,254 subjects provided by 6 global collaborators. Nearly every sample came with metadata listing a de-identified subject ID, COVID-19 status, age in years and sex. Deeply sampled blood TCRbeta repertoires from subjects exposed to, actively infected with, or recovered from COVID-19 were included in the dataset. The material from the prospective study consisted of cDNA or gDNA derived from T cells, B-cell-depleted T cells, or PBMCs. On the study overall, not on this receptor specifically: Clinical and demographic metadata were provided uncurated, with the amount varying by source and participant.

TCRbeta CDR3 regions were amplified from genomic DNA by means of the immunoSEQ Assay, a bias-controlled multiplex PCR. As for the authors' bioinformatics: Nucleated cell counts per sample were estimated from amplification of reference gene primers within the assay. To quantify the absolute abundance of each unique TCRbeta CDR3 rearrangement, sequence reads were collapsed and filtered. For each sample, productive Simpson clonality was calculated as the square root of Simpson's diversity index over productive rearrangements. In TCRdb, the immuneACCESS table is reduced to in-frame sequences with V and J assigned. These tables do not hold every clone; where another copy was compared, an unresolved V gene accounts for under half, and the others remain unexplained. That table supplies the V and J calls and clone size; D and trimming were determined from the DNA. Here the sample has approximately 350,000 clones; more than 75% occur a single time. The ten biggest clones cover roughly 6.3% of the sample.

A note on this clone: Its target antigen remains unknown. Nothing much larger sits one base from this clone, and base qualities are not available.

One collaborating source in Seattle enrolled patients during active infection and followed them longitudinally through the course of disease. Collaborating institutions collected whole blood in K2EDTA tubes following their own protocols. For TCRbeta analysis, collaborator samples were shipped as frozen whole blood, as isolated PBMCs, or as DNA extracted from either sample type. The CDR3 covers 14 residues, taking in both the cysteine and the phenylalanine. The retained sequence is limited to the CDR3, 42 bases, with the frame set at the first base. The junction shows trimming of 4 bases on V and 8 bases on J, and the gene matches do not reach 9 bases of it. Based on the germline V gene, the CDR1 and CDR2 sequences are SGDLS and YYNGEE.

This receptor was obtained from a woman aged 50 to 60 with COVID-19, enrolled during active disease. The sequence joins TRBV9 to TRBJ1-2; 9 junctional bases match TRBD1. Sequencing was done on a sample of peripheral blood. The DNA reads as follows: TGTGCCAGCAGCTCTAAACAGGGGGCGGGAGGCTACACCTTC. This codes for CASSSKQGAGGYTF. The full variable domain, with segments outside the CDR3 supplied by the reference TRBV9 and TRBJ1-2 proteins, appears as DSGVTQTPKHLITATGQRVTLRCSPRSGDLSVYWYQQSLDQGLQFLIQYYNGEERAKGNILERFSAQQFPDLHSELNLSSLELGDSALYFCASSSKQGAGGYTFGSGTRLTVV.